The rows below give T cell receptor beta chains drawn from one sample of a study of blood T cell repertoires in COVID-19. Some clones are missing from TCRdb's copy, which holds only in-frame ones; the method was immunoSEQ multiplex PCR. The table has 85,000 to 100,000 clones, 65% to 85% seen once; the top ten hold roughly 17%. The sample consisted of peripheral blood. All receptors come from a woman in her sixties or seventies with acute or convalescent COVID-19. The CDR3 runs from the conserved cysteine through the conserved F or W. D genes are given only for firm matches. Rows may omit the clone size; those that give it use once, few, many or a size class.

j_gene	abundance	v_gene	d_gene	CDR3nt	CDR3aa
TRBJ2-7	.	TRBV13	.	TGTGCCAGCAGCTTAAAACTAGCTTCTTACGAGCAGTACTTC	CASSLKLASYEQYF
TRBJ1-1	.	TRBV11-2	.	TGTGCCAGCAGCTTCACAGGGCTCACTGAAGCTTTCTTT	CASSFTGLTEAFF
TRBJ1-6	.	TRBV5-1	.	TGCGCCAGCAGCATCGCCAACGGTTCACCCCTCCACTTT	CASSIANGSPLHF
TRBJ1-6	.	TRBV7-9	.	TGTGCCAGCAGCGCCGGGGAACCCCTCCACTTT	CASSAGEPLHF
TRBJ2-2	.	TRBV28	TRBD2	TGTGCCAGCAGTCCATTCGGGGTAGCGGGGAGAACGAACACCGGGGAGCTGTTTTTT	CASSPFGVAGRTNTGELFF
TRBJ1-1	.	TRBV29-1	TRBD1	TGCAGCGTTCAGGGGGCCATGAACACTGAAGCTTTCTTT	CSVQGAMNTEAFF
TRBJ1-2	.	TRBV2	TRBD1	TGTGCCAGCAGTCCCCAAACAGGGGATCATGGCTACACCTTC	CASSPQTGDHGYTF
TRBJ2-3	.	TRBV9	TRBD2	TGTGCCAGCAGCGCCCTATCGGGACTAAGGGGTGGAGATACGCAGTATTTT	CASSALSGLRGGDTQYF
TRBJ1-1	.	TRBV29-1	TRBD1	TGCAGCGCAAAAACCGGGACAGGGGACACTGAAGCTTTCTTT	CSAKTGTGDTEAFF
TRBJ2-3	.	TRBV6-1	TRBD2	TGTGCCAGCAGTGATGGGGGGGTCACAGATACGCAGTATTTT	CASSDGGVTDTQYF
TRBJ2-5	few	TRBV3-1/TRBV3-2	.	TGTGCCAGCAGCCAATCTATAATAGCGAAATGGTACTTC	CASSQSIIAKWYF
TRBJ2-1	.	TRBV11-2	.	TGTGCCAGCAGCTTAGAGCGGCGACAGGAGCAGTTCTTC	CASSLERRQEQFF
TRBJ1-2	few	TRBV3-1/TRBV3-2	.	TGTGCCAGCAGCCAAGGTCCTGTGGGCATTCGGAATGGCTACACCTTC	CASSQGPVGIRNGYTF
TRBJ1-6	.	TRBV2	.	TGTGCCAGCAGTACCGCCGGGACTTCAAGCTCCTATAATTCACCCCTCCACTTT	CASSTAGTSSSYNSPLHF
TRBJ2-2	.	TRBV19	TRBD2	TGTGCCACCCTGCCCGTGGGGGGGAGTACCGGGGAGCTGTTTTTT	CATLPVGGSTGELFF
TRBJ1-1	once	TRBV3-1/TRBV3-2	.	TGTGCCAGCAGCCAAGTGGAAGCAGGGACTGAAGCTTTCTTT	CASSQVEAGTEAFF
TRBJ1-5	.	TRBV9	.	TGTGCCAGCAGCATAGACGGTTTGAGCAATCAGCCCCAGCATTTT	CASSIDGLSNQPQHF
TRBJ2-1	.	TRBV7-3	.	TGTGCCAGCAGCTCAGCAGGGTACAATGAGCAGTTCTTC	CASSSAGYNEQFF
TRBJ1-1	.	TRBV9	TRBD1	TGTGCCAGCAGCGATAGGGGACAGGGTGACCCCTTTATTAGGAACACTGAAGCTTTCTTT	CASSDRGQGDPFIRNTEAFF
TRBJ1-2	.	TRBV28	.	TGTGCCAGCAGTTCCCCGACAGAGGGCTACACCTTC	CASSSPTEGYTF
TRBJ2-2	.	TRBV2	.	TGTGCCAGCAGTGAGGTTTTCAGTAACACCGGGGAGCTGTTTTTT	CASSEVFSNTGELFF
TRBJ1-2	.	TRBV14	.	TGTGCCAGCAGCCCCACCAGGGCCTATGGCTACACCTTC	CASSPTRAYGYTF
TRBJ2-3	once	TRBV19	TRBD2	TGTGCCAGTAGTACCTATAGGACTAGCGGGGGCGCAAGCACAGATACGCAGTATTTT	CASSTYRTSGGASTDTQYF
TRBJ2-2	few	TRBV28	TRBD1	TGTGCCAGCAGCTCAATCCAGGGGGTCACCGGGGAGCTGTTTTTT	CASSSIQGVTGELFF
TRBJ1-2	few	TRBV27	.	TGTGCCAGCAGTTTAGCGTCAGGGTATGGCTACACCTTC	CASSLASGYGYTF
TRBJ1-5	.	TRBV30	.	TGTGCCTGGAGTGTAGGGACATTCCAGCATTTT	CAWSVGTFQHF
TRBJ2-7	.	TRBV28	.	TGTGCCAGCAGTCCCCCGTCGGGGGTGTACGAGCAGTACTTC	CASSPPSGVYEQYF
TRBJ1-1	.	TRBV6-6	.	TGTGCCAGCAGAGGACAAATCATGAACACTGAAGCTTTCTTT	CASRGQIMNTEAFF
TRBJ2-1	.	TRBV25-1	TRBD2	TGTGCCAGCACCCTGGGACTAGCGGGGAACTATGAGCAGTTCTTC	CASTLGLAGNYEQFF
TRBJ2-1	few	TRBV7-2	.	TGTGCCAGCAGCTTAGCGACAGGTCGTTCCTACAATGAGCAGTTCTTC	CASSLATGRSYNEQFF
TRBJ1-1	.	TRBV2	.	TGTGCCCGGGAGGGAGCTTTCTTT	CAREGAFF
TRBJ2-1	.	TRBV11-2	TRBD2	TGTGCCAGCAGCTTAGGACTAGCGGGGGACTACAATGAGCAGTTCTTC	CASSLGLAGDYNEQFF
TRBJ1-1	once	TRBV9	.	TGTGCCAGCAGCAAAGGGAGGGCCACTGAAGCTTTCTTT	CASSKGRATEAFF
TRBJ1-6	.	TRBV15	.	TGTGCCACCAGCAGAGGGGCAATCTCCTATAATTCACCCCTCCACTTT	CATSRGAISYNSPLHF
TRBJ1-6	.	TRBV10-3	TRBD1	TGTGCCATCGGGGGGAGACAGGGCACCAGTTCACCCCTCCACTTT	CAIGGRQGTSSPLHF
TRBJ2-7	.	TRBV5-1	.	TGCGCCAGCACCCTAACCGCCGGGACAACGTCCTACGAGCAGTACTTC	CASTLTAGTTSYEQYF
TRBJ1-2	many	TRBV4-3	TRBD1	TGCGCCAGCAGCCAGGACAGGACTCTTAACTATGGCTACACCTTC	CASSQDRTLNYGYTF
TRBJ2-2	.	TRBV5-1	.	TGCGCCAGCAGCCCGACTACTACGAACACCGGGGAGCTGTTTTTT	CASSPTTTNTGELFF
TRBJ1-4	.	TRBV18	TRBD1	TGTGCCAGCTCACCTTCAGGGGGTGAAAAACTGTTTTTT	CASSPSGGEKLFF
TRBJ1-5	.	TRBV4-1	.	TGCGCCAGCAGCCAAGATCGTTGGAGTGCCCAGCATTTT	CASSQDRWSAQHF
TRBJ1-1	.	TRBV12-3/TRBV12-4	.	TGTGCCAGCAGTTTATTACAGGGCACTGAAGCTTTCTTT	CASSLLQGTEAFF
TRBJ1-3	.	TRBV30	TRBD1	TGTGCCTGGAGGGACAGGGCTGGAAACACCATATATTTT	CAWRDRAGNTIYF
TRBJ2-3	.	TRBV24-1	TRBD2	TGTGCCACCGGGGTTAGCGGGGGTCTCACAGATACGCAGTATTTT	CATGVSGGLTDTQYF
TRBJ1-2	.	TRBV9	.	TGTGCCAGCAGCGTAGGACGGGAAGGCGGCTACACCTTC	CASSVGREGGYTF
TRBJ2-5	.	TRBV19	.	TGTGCCAGTAGTCCCACAGGGATCCAAGAGACCCAGTACTTC	CASSPTGIQETQYF
TRBJ1-2	.	TRBV30	.	TGTGCCTGGAGGGGGCAGGGAGGCTATGGCTACACCTTC	CAWRGQGGYGYTF
TRBJ1-2	.	TRBV30	.	TGTGCCTCCCGGTGGGGGGGGGATGGCTACACCTTC	CASRWGGDGYTF
TRBJ1-6	.	TRBV2	TRBD1	TGTGCCAGCAGATGGACAGGGGGTAATTCACCCCTCCACTTT	CASRWTGGNSPLHF
TRBJ1-6	.	TRBV30	.	TGTGCCTGGGCGACAGGCGGTTCACCCCTCCACTTT	CAWATGGSPLHF
TRBJ2-5	.	TRBV4-1	TRBD2	TGCGCCAGCAGCCAAGTGGCTAGCGGGGGCCAAGAGACCCAGTACTTC	CASSQVASGGQETQYF
TRBJ1-5	.	TRBV6-2/TRBV6-3	.	TGTGCCAGCAGTAGACAGGGCAATCAGCCCCAGCATTTT	CASSRQGNQPQHF
TRBJ2-7	.	TRBV4-3	TRBD2	TGCGCCAGCAGCCGGGGACTAGCGGGAGGGACTAGGCACGAGCAGTACTTC	CASSRGLAGGTRHEQYF
TRBJ2-6	.	TRBV5-6	TRBD1	TGTGCCAGCAGCTGGACAGGGGGTTCTGGGGCCAACGTCCTGACTTTC	CASSWTGGSGANVLTF